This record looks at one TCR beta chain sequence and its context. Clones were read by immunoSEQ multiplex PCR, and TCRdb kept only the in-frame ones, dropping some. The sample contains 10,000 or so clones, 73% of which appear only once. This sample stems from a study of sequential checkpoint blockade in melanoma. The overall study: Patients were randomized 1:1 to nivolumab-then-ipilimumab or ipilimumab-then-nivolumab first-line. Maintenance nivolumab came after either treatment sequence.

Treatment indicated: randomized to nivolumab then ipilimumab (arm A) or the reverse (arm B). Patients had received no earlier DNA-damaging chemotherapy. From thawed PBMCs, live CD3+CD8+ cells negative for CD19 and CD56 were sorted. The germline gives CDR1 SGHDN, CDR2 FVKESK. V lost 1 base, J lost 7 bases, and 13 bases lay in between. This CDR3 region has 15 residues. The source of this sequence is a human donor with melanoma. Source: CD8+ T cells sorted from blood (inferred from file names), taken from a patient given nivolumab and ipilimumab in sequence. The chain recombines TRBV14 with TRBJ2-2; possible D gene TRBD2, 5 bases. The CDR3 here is CASSQGTVMGGELFF. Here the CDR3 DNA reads TGTGCCAGCAGCCAAGGGACTGTGATGGGCGGGGAGCTGTTTTTT.